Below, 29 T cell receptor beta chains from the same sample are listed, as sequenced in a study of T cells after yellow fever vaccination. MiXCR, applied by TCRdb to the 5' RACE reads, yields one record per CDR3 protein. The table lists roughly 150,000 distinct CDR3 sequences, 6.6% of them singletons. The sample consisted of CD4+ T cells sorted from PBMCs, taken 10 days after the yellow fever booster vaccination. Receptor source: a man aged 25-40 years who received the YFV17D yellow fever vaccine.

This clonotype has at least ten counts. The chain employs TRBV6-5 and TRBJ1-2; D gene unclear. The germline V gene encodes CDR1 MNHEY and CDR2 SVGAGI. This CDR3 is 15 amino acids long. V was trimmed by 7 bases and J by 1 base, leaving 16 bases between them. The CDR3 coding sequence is TGTGCCAGCACTCCCGGCACAGCCCTTAACTATGGCTACACCTTC. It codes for CASTPGTALNYGYTF.

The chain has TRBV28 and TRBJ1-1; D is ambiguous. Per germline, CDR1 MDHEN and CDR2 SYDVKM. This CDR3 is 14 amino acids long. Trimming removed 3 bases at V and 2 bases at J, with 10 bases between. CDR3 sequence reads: CASSLTGKNTEAFF. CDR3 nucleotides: TGTGCCAGCAGTTTGACGGGAAAAAACACTGAAGCTTTCTTT.

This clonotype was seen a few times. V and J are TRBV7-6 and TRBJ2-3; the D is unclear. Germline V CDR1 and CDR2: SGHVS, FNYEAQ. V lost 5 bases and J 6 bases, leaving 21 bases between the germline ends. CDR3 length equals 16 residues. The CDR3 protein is CASSLMLTAEMDTQYF. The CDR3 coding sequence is TGTGCCAGCAGCCTTATGCTGACCGCCGAGATGGATACGCAGTATTTT.

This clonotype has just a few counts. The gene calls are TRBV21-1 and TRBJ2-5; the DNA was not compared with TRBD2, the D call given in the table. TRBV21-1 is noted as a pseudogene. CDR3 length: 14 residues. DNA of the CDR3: TGTGCCAGCACAAACGGGCCCCGAGGAAAGACCCAGTACTTC. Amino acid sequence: CASTNGPRGKTQYF.

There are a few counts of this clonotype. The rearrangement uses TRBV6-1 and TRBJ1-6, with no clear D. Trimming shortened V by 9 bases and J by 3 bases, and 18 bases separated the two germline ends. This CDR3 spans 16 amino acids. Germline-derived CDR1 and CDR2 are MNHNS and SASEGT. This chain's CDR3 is CASRYVGMSYNSPLHF. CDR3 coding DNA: TGTGCCAGTCGCTATGTGGGGATGAGCTATAATTCACCCCTCCACTTT.

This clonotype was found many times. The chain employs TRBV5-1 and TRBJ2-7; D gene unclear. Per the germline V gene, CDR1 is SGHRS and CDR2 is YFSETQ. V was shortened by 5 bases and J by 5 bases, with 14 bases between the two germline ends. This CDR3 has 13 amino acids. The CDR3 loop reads CASRNSRHNEQYF. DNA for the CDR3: TGCGCCAGCAGGAACAGCCGGCACAACGAGCAGTACTTC.

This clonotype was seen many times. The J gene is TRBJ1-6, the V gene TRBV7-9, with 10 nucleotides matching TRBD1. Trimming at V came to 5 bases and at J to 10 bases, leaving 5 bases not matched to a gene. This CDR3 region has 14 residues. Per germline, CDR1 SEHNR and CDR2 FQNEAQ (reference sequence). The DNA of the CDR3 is TGTGCCAGCAGCCCAGGGGACAGGGGCTCACCCCTCCACTTT. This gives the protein CASSPGDRGSPLHF.

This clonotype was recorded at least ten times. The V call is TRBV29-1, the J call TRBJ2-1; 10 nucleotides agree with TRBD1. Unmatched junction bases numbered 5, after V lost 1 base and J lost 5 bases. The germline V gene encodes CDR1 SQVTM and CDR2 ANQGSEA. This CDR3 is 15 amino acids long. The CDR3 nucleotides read TGCAGCGTTGAAGGTTCCGGGACAGGGGACAATGAGCAGTTCTTC. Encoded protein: CSVEGSGTGDNEQFF.

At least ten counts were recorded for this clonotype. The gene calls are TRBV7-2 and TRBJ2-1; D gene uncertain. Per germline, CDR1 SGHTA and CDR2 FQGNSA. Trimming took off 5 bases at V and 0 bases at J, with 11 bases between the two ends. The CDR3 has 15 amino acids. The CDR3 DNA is TGTGCCAGCAGCAAAGGGTCGGTCTCCTACAATGAGCAGTTCTTC. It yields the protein CASSKGSVSYNEQFF.

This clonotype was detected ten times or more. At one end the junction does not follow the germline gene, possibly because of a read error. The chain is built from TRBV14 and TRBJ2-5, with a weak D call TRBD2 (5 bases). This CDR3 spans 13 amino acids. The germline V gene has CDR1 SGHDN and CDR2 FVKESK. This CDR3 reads CASSQDGLAGLRF. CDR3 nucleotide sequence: TGTGCCAGCAGCCAAGATGGGCTAGCCGGTTTACGCTTC. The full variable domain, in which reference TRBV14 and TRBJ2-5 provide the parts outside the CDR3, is EAGVTQFPSHSVIEKGQTVTLRCDPISGHDNLYWYRRVMGKEIKFLLHFVKESKQDESGMPNNRFLAERTGGTYSTLKVQPAELEDSGVYFCASSQDGLAGLRFGPGTRLLVL.

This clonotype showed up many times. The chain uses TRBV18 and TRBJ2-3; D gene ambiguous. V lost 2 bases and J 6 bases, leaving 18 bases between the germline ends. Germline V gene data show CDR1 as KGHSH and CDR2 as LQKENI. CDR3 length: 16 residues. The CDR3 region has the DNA TGTGCCAGCTCACCAGGTCGGATGGGGATGGTGGATACGCAGTATTTT. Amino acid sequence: CASSPGRMGMVDTQYF.

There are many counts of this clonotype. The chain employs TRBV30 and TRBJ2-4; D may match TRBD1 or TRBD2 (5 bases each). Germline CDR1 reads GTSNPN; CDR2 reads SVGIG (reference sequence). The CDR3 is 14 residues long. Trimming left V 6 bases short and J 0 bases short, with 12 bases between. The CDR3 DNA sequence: TGTGCCTGTCACCCCGGGACAGCCAAAAACATTCAGTACTTC. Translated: CACHPGTAKNIQYF.

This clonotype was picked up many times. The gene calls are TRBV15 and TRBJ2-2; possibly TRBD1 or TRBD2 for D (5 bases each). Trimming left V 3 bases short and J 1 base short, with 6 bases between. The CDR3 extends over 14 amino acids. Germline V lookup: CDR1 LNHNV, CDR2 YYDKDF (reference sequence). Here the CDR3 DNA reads TGTGCCACCAGCAGGGGACGGAACACCGGGGAGCTGTTTTTT. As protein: CATSRGRNTGELFF.

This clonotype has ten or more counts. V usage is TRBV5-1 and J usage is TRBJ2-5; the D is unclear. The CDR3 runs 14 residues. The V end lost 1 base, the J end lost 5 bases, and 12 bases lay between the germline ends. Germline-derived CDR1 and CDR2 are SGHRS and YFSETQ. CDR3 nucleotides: TGCGCCAGCAGCTTGATCGGGTTGCGGGAGACCCAGTACTTC. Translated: CASSLIGLRETQYF.

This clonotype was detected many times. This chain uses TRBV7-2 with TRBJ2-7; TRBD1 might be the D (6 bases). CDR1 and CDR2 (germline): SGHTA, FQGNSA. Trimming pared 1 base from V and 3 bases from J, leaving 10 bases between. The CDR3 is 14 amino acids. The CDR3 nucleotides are TGTGCCAGCAGCTTAGAGGCAGGGGACTACGAGCAGTACTTC. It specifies CASSLEAGDYEQYF.

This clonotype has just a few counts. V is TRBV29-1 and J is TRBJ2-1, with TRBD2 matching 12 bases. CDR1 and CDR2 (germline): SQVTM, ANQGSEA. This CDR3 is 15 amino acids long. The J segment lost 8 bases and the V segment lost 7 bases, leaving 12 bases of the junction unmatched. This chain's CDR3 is CSAATGTSGFDEQFF. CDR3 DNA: TGCAGCGCAGCCACTGGGACTAGCGGGTTCGATGAGCAGTTCTTC.

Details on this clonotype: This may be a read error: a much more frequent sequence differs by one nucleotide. DNA of the CDR3: TGTGCCAGCAGTACCCTGACAGGGTTCTATGGCTACACCTTC. Translated, it gives CASSTLTGFYGYTF. The chain couples TRBV12-3 or TRBV12-4 to TRBJ1-2; 7 bases align to TRBD1. The J segment lost 4 bases and the V segment lost 5 bases, leaving 7 bases of the junction unmatched. This CDR3 is 14 amino acids long.

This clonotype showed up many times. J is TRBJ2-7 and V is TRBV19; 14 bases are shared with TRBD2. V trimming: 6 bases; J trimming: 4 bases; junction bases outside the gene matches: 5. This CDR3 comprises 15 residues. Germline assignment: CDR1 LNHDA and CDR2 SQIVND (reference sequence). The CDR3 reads CASRPGLAGVYEQYF. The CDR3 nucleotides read TGTGCCAGTAGACCGGGACTAGCGGGAGTTTACGAGCAGTACTTC.

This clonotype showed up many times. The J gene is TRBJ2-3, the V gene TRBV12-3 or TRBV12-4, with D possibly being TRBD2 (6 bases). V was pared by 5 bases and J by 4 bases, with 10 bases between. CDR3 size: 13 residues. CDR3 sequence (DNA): TGTGCCAGCAGTCGGCGGGGTCCAGATACGCAGTATTTT. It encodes CASSRRGPDTQYF.

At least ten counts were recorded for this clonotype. DNA of the CDR3: TGCAGTTCTCGGCTACCAGACAACCAAGAGACCCAGTACTTC. This sequence encodes CSSRLPDNQETQYF. The chain couples TRBV20-1 to TRBJ2-5; D is ambiguous. Germline V gives CDR1 DFQATT, CDR2 SNEGSKA (reference sequence). With 8 bases removed from V and 0 bases from J, the gap between germline ends came to 16 bases. This CDR3 contains 14 residues.

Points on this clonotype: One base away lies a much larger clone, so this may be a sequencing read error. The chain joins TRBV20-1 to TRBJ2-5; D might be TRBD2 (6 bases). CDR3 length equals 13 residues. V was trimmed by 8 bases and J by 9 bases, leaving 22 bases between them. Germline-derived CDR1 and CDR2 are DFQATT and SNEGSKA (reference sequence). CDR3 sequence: CSTKGILWEAQYF. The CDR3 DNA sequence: TGCAGTACCAAGGGCATCCTATGGGAGGCCCAGTACTTC.

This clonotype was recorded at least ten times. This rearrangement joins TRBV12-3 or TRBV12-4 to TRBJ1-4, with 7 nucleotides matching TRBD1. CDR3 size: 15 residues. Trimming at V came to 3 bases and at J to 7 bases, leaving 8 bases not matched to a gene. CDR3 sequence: CASSLERTGGEKLFF. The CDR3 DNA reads TGTGCCAGCAGTTTGGAAAGGACAGGAGGTGAAAAACTGTTTTTT.

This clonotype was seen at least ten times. The CDR3 nucleotides read TGCAGTGCTCAGCTCGTCGTACAGGGGAGCTACGAGCAGTACTTC. Translating gives CSAQLVVQGSYEQYF. The J gene is TRBJ2-7, the V gene TRBV20-1, with 7 bases identical to TRBD1. V lost 5 bases to trimming and J lost 3 bases; unmatched junction nucleotides: 13. The CDR3 is made up of 15 amino acids. Germline CDR1 DFQATT, CDR2 SNEGSKA (reference sequence).

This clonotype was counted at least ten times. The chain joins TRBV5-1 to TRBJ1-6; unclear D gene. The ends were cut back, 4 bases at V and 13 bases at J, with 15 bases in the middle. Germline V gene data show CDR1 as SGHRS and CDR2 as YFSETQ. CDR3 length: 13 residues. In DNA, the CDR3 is TGCGCCAGCAGCGAGGACGGCAGGACTCCCCTCCACTTT. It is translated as CASSEDGRTPLHF. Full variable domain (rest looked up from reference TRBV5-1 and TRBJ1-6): KAGVTQTPRYLIKTRGQQVTLSCSPISGHRSVSWYQQTPGQGLQFLFEYFSETQRNKGNFPGRFSGRQFSNSRSEMNVSTLELGDSALYLCASSEDGRTPLHFGNGTRLTVT.

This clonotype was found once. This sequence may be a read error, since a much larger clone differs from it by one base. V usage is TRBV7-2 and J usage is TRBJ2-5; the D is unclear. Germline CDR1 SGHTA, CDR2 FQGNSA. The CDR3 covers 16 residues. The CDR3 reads CVSSYSSVPFQETQYF. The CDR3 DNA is TGTGTCAGCAGCTATTCGTCGGTCCCATTCCAAGAGACCCAGTACTTC.

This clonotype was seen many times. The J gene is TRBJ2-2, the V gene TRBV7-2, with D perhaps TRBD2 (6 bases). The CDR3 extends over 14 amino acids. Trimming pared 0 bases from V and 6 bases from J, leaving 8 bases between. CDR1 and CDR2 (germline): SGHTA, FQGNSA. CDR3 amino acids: CASSLAWEAGELFF. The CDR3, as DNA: TGTGCCAGCAGCTTAGCTTGGGAGGCCGGGGAGCTGTTTTTT.

The CDR3: CASSLSQTGDEQFF. CDR3 nucleotides: TGCGCCAGCAGCCTATCTCAGACAGGCGATGAGCAGTTCTTC. This rearrangement joins TRBV4-3 to TRBJ2-1, with D perhaps matching TRBD1 (6 bases). The ends were cut back, 4 bases at V and 8 bases at J, with 15 bases in the middle. The V gene's germline CDR1 is LGHNA and CDR2 YSLEER. The CDR3 is made up of 14 amino acids.

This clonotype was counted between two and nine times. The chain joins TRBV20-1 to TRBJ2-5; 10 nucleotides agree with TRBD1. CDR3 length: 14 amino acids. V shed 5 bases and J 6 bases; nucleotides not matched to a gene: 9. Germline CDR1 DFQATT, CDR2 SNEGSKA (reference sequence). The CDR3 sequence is CSAQTGGARQTQYF. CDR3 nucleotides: TGCAGTGCTCAGACAGGGGGCGCGAGGCAGACCCAGTACTTC.

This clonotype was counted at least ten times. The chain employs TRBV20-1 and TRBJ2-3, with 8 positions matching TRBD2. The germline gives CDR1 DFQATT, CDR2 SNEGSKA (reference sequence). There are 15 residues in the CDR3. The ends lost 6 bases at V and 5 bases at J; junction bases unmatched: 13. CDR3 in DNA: TGCAGTGCCCCCCGACTAGCGCCCTTTGGAGATACGCAGTATTTT. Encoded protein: CSAPRLAPFGDTQYF.